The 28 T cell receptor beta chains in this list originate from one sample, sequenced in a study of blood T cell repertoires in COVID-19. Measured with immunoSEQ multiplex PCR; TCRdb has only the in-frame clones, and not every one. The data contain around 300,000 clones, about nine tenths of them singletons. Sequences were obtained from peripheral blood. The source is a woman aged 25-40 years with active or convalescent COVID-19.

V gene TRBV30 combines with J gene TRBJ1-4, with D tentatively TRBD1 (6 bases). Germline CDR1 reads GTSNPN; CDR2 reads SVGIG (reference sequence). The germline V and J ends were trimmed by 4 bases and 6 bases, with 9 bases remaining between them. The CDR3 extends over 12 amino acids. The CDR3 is CAWNRVDEKLFF. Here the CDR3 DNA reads TGTGCCTGGAACAGGGTGGATGAAAAACTGTTTTTT. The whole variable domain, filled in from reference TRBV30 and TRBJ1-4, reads SQTIHQWPATLVQPVGSPLSLECTVEGTSNPNLYWYRQAAGRGLQLLFYSVGIGQISSEVPQNLSASRPQDRQFILSSKKLLLSDSGFYLCAWNRVDEKLFFGSGTQLSVL.

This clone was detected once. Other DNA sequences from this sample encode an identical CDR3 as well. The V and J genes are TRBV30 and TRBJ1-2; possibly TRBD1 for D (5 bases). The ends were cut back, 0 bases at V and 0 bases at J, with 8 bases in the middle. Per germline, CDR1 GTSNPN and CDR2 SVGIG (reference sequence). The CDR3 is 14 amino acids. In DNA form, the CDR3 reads TGTGCCTGGAGTGTGGGGGGGACTAACTATGGCTACACCTTC. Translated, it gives CAWSVGGTNYGYTF.

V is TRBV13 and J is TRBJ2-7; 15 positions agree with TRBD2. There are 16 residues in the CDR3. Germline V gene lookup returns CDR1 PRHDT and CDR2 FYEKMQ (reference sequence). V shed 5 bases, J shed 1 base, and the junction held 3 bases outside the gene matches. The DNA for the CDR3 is TGTGCCAGCAGCCTTGGGACTAGCGGGGGGTCCTACGAGCAGTACTTC. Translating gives CASSLGTSGGSYEQYF.

CDR3 sequence (DNA): TGTGCCAGCAAATCTACAGGGGGAGAGAACACTGAAGCTTTCTTT. Its protein is CASKSTGGENTEAFF. The V call is TRBV21-1, the J call TRBJ1-1; the DNA was not used to check the table's D call, TRBD1. TRBV21-1 is shown as a pseudogene. The CDR3 is made up of 15 amino acids.

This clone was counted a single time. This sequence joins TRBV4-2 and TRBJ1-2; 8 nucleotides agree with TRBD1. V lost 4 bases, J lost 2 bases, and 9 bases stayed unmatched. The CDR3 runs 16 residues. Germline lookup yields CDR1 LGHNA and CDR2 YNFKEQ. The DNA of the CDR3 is TGTGCCAGCAGCCGGACAGGGTCATCCCTAAACTATGGCTACACCTTC. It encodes CASSRTGSSLNYGYTF.

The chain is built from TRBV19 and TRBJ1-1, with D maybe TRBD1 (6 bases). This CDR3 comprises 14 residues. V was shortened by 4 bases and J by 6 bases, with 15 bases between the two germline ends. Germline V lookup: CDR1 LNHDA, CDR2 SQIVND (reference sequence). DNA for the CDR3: TGTGCCAGTAGTAACCAAGGGACACCCTCTGAAGCTTTCTTT. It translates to CASSNQGTPSEAFF.

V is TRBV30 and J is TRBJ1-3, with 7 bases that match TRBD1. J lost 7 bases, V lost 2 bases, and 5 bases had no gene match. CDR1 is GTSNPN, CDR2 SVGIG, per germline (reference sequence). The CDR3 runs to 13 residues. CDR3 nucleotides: TGTGCCTGGAGTACCGGGACAGCTAACACCATATATTTT. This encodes CAWSTGTANTIYF.

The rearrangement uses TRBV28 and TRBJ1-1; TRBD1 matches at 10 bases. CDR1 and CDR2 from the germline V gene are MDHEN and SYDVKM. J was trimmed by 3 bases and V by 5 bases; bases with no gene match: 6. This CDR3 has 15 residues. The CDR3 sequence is CASSGWTGGDTEAFF. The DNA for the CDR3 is TGTGCCAGCAGTGGATGGACAGGGGGTGACACTGAAGCTTTCTTT.

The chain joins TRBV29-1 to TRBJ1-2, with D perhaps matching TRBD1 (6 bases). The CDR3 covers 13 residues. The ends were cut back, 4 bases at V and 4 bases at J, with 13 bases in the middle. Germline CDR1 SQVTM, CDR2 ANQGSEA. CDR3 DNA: TGCAGCGTTGGGGACACCGGCCTCTATGGCTACACCTTC. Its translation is CSVGDTGLYGYTF.

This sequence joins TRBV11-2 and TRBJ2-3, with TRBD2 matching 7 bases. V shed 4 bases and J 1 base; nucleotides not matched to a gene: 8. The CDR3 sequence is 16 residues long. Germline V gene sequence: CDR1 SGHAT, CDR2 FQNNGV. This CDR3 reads CASSSWRAGGTDTQYF. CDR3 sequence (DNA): TGTGCCAGCAGCTCCTGGCGGGCGGGGGGCACAGATACGCAGTATTTT.

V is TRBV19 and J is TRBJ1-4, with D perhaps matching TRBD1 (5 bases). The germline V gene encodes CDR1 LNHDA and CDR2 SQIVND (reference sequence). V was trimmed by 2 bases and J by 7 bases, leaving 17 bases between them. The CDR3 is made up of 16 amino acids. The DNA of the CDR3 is TGTGCCAGTAGTATACGGCCGGGTCGGGGGGGTGAAAAACTGTTTTTT. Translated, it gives CASSIRPGRGGEKLFF.

In nucleotides, the CDR3 is TGTGCCAGCGGACAGGGGGCTGAAAAACTGTTTTTT. Translation: CASGQGAEKLFF. The chain links TRBV2 to TRBJ1-4, with 11 bases aligning to TRBD1. This CDR3 is 12 amino acids long. With 8 bases clipped from V and 7 bases from J, the junction kept 0 bases outside the gene matches. Germline lookup yields CDR1 SNHLY and CDR2 FYNNEI.

The CDR3 spells CASSVESGNTEAFF. The CDR3 DNA follows: TGTGCCAGCAGTGTCGAGTCAGGGAACACTGAAGCTTTCTTT. This chain joins TRBV2 and TRBJ1-1, with D uncertain. There are 14 residues in the CDR3. In germline, CDR1 is SNHLY, CDR2 FYNNEI. Trimming took 4 bases from V and 1 from J, leaving 10 bases between them.

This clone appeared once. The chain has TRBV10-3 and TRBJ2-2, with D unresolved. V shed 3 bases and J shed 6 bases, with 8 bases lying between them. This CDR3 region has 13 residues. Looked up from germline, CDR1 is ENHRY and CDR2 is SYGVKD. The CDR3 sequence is CAISEGDPGELFF. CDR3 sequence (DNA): TGTGCCATCAGTGAAGGAGATCCCGGGGAGCTGTTTTTT.

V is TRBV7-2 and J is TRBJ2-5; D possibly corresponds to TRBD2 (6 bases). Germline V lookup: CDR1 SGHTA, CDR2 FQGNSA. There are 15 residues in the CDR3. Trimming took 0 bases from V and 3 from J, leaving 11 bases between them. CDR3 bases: TGTGCCAGCAGCTTAGCGGCCGGCGGGAAAGAGACCCAGTACTTC. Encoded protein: CASSLAAGGKETQYF. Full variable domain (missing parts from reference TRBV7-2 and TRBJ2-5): GAGVSQSPSNKVTEKGKDVELRCDPISGHTALYWYRQSLGQGLEFLIYFQGNSAPDKSGLPSDRFSAERTGGSVSTLTIQRTQQEDSAVYLCASSLAAGGKETQYFGPGTRLLVL.

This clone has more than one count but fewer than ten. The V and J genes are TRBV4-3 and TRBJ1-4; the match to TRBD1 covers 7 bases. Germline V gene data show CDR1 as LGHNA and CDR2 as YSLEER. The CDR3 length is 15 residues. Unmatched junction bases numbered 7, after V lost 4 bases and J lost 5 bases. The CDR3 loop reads CASSPGTVTNEKLFF. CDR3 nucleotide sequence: TGCGCCAGCAGCCCCGGGACAGTTACAAATGAAAAACTGTTTTTT.

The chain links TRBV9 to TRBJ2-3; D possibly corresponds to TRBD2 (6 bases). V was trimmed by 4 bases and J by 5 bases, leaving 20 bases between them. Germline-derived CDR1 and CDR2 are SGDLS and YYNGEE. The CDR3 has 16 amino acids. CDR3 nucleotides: TGTGCCAGCAGCCCCGAGGGAGGTAGCGGTGGAGATACGCAGTATTTT. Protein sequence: CASSPEGGSGGDTQYF.

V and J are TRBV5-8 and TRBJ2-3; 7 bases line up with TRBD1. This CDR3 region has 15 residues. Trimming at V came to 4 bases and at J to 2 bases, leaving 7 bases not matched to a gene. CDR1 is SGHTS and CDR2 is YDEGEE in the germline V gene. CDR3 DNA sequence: TGTGCCAGCAGCGTTTTCAGGGGGTTCACAGATACGCAGTATTTT. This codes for CASSVFRGFTDTQYF.

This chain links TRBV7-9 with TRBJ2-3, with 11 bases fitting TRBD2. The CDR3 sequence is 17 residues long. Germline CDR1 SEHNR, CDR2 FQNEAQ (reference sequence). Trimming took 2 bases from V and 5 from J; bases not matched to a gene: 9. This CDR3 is CASSLRSRLAGGDTQYF. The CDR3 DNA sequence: TGTGCCAGCAGCTTACGATCGCGGCTAGCGGGGGGAGATACGCAGTATTTT.

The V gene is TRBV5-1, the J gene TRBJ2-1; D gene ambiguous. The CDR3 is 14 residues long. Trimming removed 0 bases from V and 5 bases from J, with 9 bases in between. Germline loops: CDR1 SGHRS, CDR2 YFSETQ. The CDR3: CASSLGVQNNEQFF. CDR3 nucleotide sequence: TGCGCCAGCAGCTTGGGGGTACAGAACAATGAGCAGTTCTTC. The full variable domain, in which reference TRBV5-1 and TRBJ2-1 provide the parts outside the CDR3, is KAGVTQTPRYLIKTRGQQVTLSCSPISGHRSVSWYQQTPGQGLQFLFEYFSETQRNKGNFPGRFSGRQFSNSRSEMNVSTLELGDSALYLCASSLGVQNNEQFFGPGTRLTVL.

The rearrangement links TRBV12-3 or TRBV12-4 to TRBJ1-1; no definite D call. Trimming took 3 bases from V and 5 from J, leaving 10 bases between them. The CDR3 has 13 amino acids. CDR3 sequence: CASSFNRRTEAFF. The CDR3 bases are TGTGCCAGCAGTTTTAACCGGAGGACTGAAGCTTTCTTT.

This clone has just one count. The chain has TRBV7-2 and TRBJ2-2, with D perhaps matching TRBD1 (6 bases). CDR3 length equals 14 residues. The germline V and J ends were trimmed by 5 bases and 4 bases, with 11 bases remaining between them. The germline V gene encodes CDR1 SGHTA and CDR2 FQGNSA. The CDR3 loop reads CASSLRGSTGELFF. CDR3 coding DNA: TGTGCCAGCAGCCTCAGGGGTTCCACCGGGGAGCTGTTTTTT.

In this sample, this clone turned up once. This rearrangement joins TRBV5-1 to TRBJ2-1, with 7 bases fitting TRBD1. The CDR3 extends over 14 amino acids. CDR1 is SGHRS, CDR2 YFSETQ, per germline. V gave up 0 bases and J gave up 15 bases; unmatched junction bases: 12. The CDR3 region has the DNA TGCGCCAGCAGCTTGGGGGACAGCTCTCTCCGACGGTTCTTC. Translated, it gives CASSLGDSSLRRFF.

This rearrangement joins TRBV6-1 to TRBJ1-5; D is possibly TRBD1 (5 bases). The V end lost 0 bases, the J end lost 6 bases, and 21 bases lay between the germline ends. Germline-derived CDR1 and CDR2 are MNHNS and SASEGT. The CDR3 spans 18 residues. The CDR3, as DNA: TGTGCCAGCAGTGAAGCGCTTCGGGGGAACCTCGGCGGTCAGCCCCAGCATTTT. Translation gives CASSEALRGNLGGQPQHF.

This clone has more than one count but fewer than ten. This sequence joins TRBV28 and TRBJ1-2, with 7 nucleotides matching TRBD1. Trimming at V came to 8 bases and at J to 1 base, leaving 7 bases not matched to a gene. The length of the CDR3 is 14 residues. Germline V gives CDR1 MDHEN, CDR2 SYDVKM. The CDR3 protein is CASHTDRRNYGYTF. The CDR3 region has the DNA TGTGCCAGCCATACGGACAGGCGTAACTATGGCTACACCTTC.

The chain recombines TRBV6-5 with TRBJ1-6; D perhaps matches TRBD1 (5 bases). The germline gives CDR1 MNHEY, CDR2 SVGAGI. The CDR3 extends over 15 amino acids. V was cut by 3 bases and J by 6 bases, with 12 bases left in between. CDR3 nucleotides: TGTGCCAGCAGTTATTTCACAGGAGTTAATTCACCCCTCCACTTT. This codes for CASSYFTGVNSPLHF.

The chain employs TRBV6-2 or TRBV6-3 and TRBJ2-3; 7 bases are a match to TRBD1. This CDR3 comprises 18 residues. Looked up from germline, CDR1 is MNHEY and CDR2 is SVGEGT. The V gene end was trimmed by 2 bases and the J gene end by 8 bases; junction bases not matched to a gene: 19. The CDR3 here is CASSYDGKGAVRQGTQYF. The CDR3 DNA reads TGTGCCAGCAGTTACGACGGGAAGGGGGCGGTAAGGCAGGGTACGCAGTATTTT.

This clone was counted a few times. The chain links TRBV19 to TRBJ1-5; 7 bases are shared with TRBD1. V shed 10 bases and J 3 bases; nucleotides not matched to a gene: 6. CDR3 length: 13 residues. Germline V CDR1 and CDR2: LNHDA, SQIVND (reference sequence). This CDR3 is CATTDRNNQPQHF. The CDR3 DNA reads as TGTGCCACGACGGACAGGAACAATCAGCCCCAGCATTTT.